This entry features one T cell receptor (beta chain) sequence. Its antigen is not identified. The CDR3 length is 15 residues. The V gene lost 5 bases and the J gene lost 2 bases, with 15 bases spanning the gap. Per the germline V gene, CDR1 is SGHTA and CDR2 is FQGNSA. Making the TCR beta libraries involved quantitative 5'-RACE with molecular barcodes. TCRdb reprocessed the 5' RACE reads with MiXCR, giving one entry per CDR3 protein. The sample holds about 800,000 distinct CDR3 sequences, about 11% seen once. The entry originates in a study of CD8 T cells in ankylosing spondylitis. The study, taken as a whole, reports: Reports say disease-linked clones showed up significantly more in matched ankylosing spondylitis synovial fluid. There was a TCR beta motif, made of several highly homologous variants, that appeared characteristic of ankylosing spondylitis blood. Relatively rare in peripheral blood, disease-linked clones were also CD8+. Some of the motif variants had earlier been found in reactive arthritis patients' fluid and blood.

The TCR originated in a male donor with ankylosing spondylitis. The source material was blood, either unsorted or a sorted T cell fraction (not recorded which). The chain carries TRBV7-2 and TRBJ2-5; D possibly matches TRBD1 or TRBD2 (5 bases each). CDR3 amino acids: CASSGGRGRQETQYF. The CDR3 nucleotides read TGTGCCAGCAGCGGAGGCCGGGGCAGACAAGAGACCCAGTACTTC.